These 16 T cell receptor beta chains were sequenced from one sample in a study of cytomegalovirus exposure and HLA in healthy donors. The PCR used 60 Vbeta and 13 Jbeta primers. Assay: immunoSEQ multiplex PCR; the TCRdb copy retains only in-frame clones and omits some. The sample holds 100,000 or so clones. Sequencing was carried out using PBMCs. The receptors shown here come from a man aged 50-60 years in good health and CMV-seronegative.

V usage is TRBV30 and J usage is TRBJ2-1; no clear D. CDR3 length: 16 amino acids. Trimming shortened V by 3 bases and J by 5 bases, and 20 bases separated the two germline ends. CDR1 is GTSNPN and CDR2 is SVGIG in the germline V gene (reference sequence). CDR3 DNA sequence: TGTGCCTGGAGCAAACTTCCGAGTGGTGCTCACAATGAGCAGTTCTTC. It encodes CAWSKLPSGAHNEQFF. Complete variable domain (other parts from reference TRBV30 and TRBJ2-1): SQTIHQWPATLVQPVGSPLSLECTVEGTSNPNLYWYRQAAGRGLQLLFYSVGIGQISSEVPQNLSASRPQDRQFILSSKKLLLSDSGFYLCAWSKLPSGAHNEQFFGPGTRLTVL.

The chain couples TRBV5-6 to TRBJ2-2; a weak D match, TRBD1 (6 bases). The V end lost 2 bases, the J end lost 1 base, and 9 bases lay between the germline ends. The CDR3 runs to 15 residues. The V gene's germline CDR1 is SGHDT and CDR2 YYEEEE. The CDR3 is CASSLDRLNTGELFF. The CDR3 bases are TGTGCCAGCAGCTTAGACAGGTTGAACACCGGGGAGCTGTTTTTT.

The genes are TRBV11-2 and TRBJ2-5, with a possible D match to TRBD1 (6 bases). CDR1 is SGHAT and CDR2 is FQNNGV in the germline V gene. V was cut by 0 bases and J by 5 bases, with 10 bases left in between. This CDR3 comprises 14 residues. CDR3 DNA: TGTGCCAGCAGCTTAGATCACAGGGTTGAGACCCAGTACTTC. Translated, it gives CASSLDHRVETQYF.

Comment on this clone: Other DNA sequences of this sample code for an identical CDR3. The chain joins TRBV9 to TRBJ1-2; D gene uncertain. Trimming shortened V by 1 base and J by 4 bases, and 14 bases separated the two germline ends. This CDR3 spans 15 amino acids. Germline assignment: CDR1 SGDLS and CDR2 YYNGEE. The CDR3 DNA is TGTGCCAGCAGCGTAAGCGGAGACACGTCCTATGGCTACACCTTC. Translated, it gives CASSVSGDTSYGYTF.

This chain uses TRBV12-5 with TRBJ2-7, with 9 nucleotides matching TRBD2. This CDR3 has 14 residues. The J segment lost 0 bases and the V segment lost 4 bases, leaving 1 base of the junction unmatched. Germline V gene sequence: CDR1 LGHNT, CDR2 FRNRAP. The CDR3 DNA is TGTGCTAGTGGTTCGACTAGCGGCTCCTACGAGCAGTACTTC. This translates into CASGSTSGSYEQYF.

This chain links TRBV7-3 with TRBJ2-1; perhaps TRBD1 as D (6 bases). CDR3 length equals 14 residues. V was shortened by 4 bases and J by 3 bases, with 10 bases between the two germline ends. Germline V CDR1 and CDR2: SGHTA, FQGTGA. In nucleotides, the CDR3 is TGTGCCAGCAGCTCGACAGGTCTCTACAATGAGCAGTTCTTC. Its translation: CASSSTGLYNEQFF.

The rearrangement uses TRBV4-1 and TRBJ1-1; D not resolved. CDR1 is MGHRA, CDR2 YSYEKL, per germline. The CDR3 totals 14 residues. Trimming left V 5 bases short and J 1 base short, with 11 bases between. The CDR3 DNA sequence: TGCGCCAGCAGCGCGCACGGGGAGAACACTGAAGCTTTCTTT. Protein: CASSAHGENTEAFF.

This chain joins TRBV6-6 and TRBJ1-3; D may be TRBD1 (5 bases). V lost 10 bases and J 3 bases, leaving 13 bases between the germline ends. The length of the CDR3 is 13 residues. CDR1 MNHNY and CDR2 SVGAGI come from the germline V gene (reference sequence). The CDR3 bases are TGTGCCACCAAAGCGGGGGTTGGAAACACCATATATTTT. Translation gives CATKAGVGNTIYF.

This sequence joins TRBV5-1 and TRBJ1-3; TRBD1 is a possible D gene (5 bases). CDR1 and CDR2 (germline): SGHRS, YFSETQ. The CDR3 has 16 amino acids. The V gene lost 1 base and the J gene lost 3 bases, with 14 bases spanning the gap. CDR3 sequence: CASSLSQGPGGNTIYF. The CDR3 DNA reads TGCGCCAGCAGCTTGTCGCAGGGTCCCGGTGGAAACACCATATATTTT.

The V gene is TRBV5-1, the J gene TRBJ2-7; 8 bases align to TRBD1. Germline-derived CDR1 and CDR2 are SGHRS and YFSETQ. The CDR3 spans 15 residues. V was clipped by 4 bases and J by 6 bases; unmatched bases: 12. CDR3 DNA sequence: TGCGCCAGCAGCGGTTTCGGACAGGGAACCAGCGAGCAGTACTTC. It translates to CASSGFGQGTSEQYF.

The genes are TRBV7-9 and TRBJ2-5, with TRBD2 identical over 7 bases. Germline CDR1 and CDR2: SEHNR and FQNEAQ (reference sequence). The CDR3 sequence is 16 residues long. J was trimmed by 5 bases and V by 0 bases; bases with no gene match: 9. The CDR3 DNA reads TGTGCCAGCAGCTTAGCTGCGGGGGAACCCCGGGAGACCCAGTACTTC. It is translated as CASSLAAGEPRETQYF.

The chain carries TRBV27 and TRBJ2-1; tentatively, D is TRBD2 (6 bases). CDR1 MNHEY and CDR2 SMNVEV come from the germline V gene (reference sequence). Trimming took 1 base from V and 1 from J, leaving 14 bases between them. CDR3 length: 17 residues. CDR3: CASSLYHPGASYNEQFF. The CDR3 nucleotides read TGTGCCAGCAGTTTATACCACCCGGGAGCGTCCTACAATGAGCAGTTCTTC.

The rearrangement uses TRBV11-2 and TRBJ2-7; 7 nucleotides line up with TRBD1. CDR3 length: 16 residues. J gave up 2 bases and V 3 bases, and 10 bases lay outside the gene matches. The germline V gene encodes CDR1 SGHAT and CDR2 FQNNGV. The CDR3 here is CASSFNDRVVAYEQYF. The CDR3 DNA is TGTGCCAGCAGCTTCAATGACAGGGTCGTAGCCTACGAGCAGTACTTC.

The V gene is TRBV27, the J gene TRBJ1-2; 7 bases agree with TRBD1. Germline CDR1 reads MNHEY; CDR2 reads SMNVEV (reference sequence). After removal of 1 base from V and 7 bases from J, the junction contained 9 bases not matched to a gene. The CDR3 runs 15 residues. CDR3 in amino acids: CASSLWSTGEFGYTF. CDR3 sequence (DNA): TGTGCCAGCAGTTTATGGTCTACAGGGGAATTTGGCTACACCTTC.

The chain recombines TRBV7-3 with TRBJ2-1; a possible D gene is TRBD2 (7 bases). Trimming removed 5 bases at V and 5 bases at J, with 16 bases between. Looked up from germline, CDR1 is SGHTA and CDR2 is FQGTGA. The CDR3 spans 15 residues. The CDR3 here is CASSLFRGADNEQFF. CDR3 DNA: TGTGCCAGCAGCCTATTCCGGGGGGCCGACAATGAGCAGTTCTTC.

The rearrangement uses TRBV29-1 and TRBJ1-5; D not certain. This CDR3 region has 12 residues. The ends were cut back, 5 bases at V and 0 bases at J, with 5 bases in the middle. In germline, CDR1 is SQVTM, CDR2 ANQGSEA. CDR3 sequence: CSVQDSNQPQHF. CDR3 bases: TGCAGCGTTCAGGATAGCAATCAGCCCCAGCATTTT.